Below are 27 T cell receptor beta chains sequenced from a single sample in a study of control samples from healthy donors and cancer patients (dated by TCRdb to the early 2020s). Library generation was performed with the immunoSEQ multiplex PCR assay. Held by TCRdb, this immuneACCESS table contains in-frame sequences only and omits some clones. Under half of the omission traces to an unresolved V gene where checked; the cause of the rest is unknown. Recorded for this sample are roughly 150,000 clones; 93% of them occurred a single time. Over 2% of the sample is taken by the ten largest. The specimen sequenced was blood. These receptors all come from a middle-aged man in good health.

The chain employs TRBV6-2 or TRBV6-3 and TRBJ2-1, with D possibly matching TRBD2 (6 bases). Germline V lookup: CDR1 MNHEY, CDR2 SVGEGT. The CDR3 is 16 amino acids. Trimming stripped 2 bases from V and 5 bases from J, with 16 bases between. This chain's CDR3 is CASSYIRGRIDNEQFF. The CDR3, as DNA: TGTGCCAGCAGTTACATACGGGGGAGGATCGACAATGAGCAGTTCTTC.

In regard to this clone: One junction end does not reproduce the germline sequence, and a read error may be involved. This chain uses TRBV7-7 with TRBJ1-6; D perhaps matches TRBD1 (6 bases). The CDR3 has 14 residues. The germline V gene has CDR1 SSHAT and CDR2 FNYEAQ (reference sequence). The DNA for the CDR3 is TGTGCTAGCAGCCTACAGGGAGGGAATTCACCCCTCCACTTT. Its protein is CASSLQGGNSPLHF.

This chain connects TRBV7-9 to TRBJ1-2; unclear D gene. V lost 1 base to trimming and J lost 8 bases, with 8 bases between them. Per the germline V gene, CDR1 is SEHNR and CDR2 is FQNEAQ (reference sequence). CDR3 length equals 12 residues. CDR3 in DNA: TGTGCCAGCAGCTTAGGTCGTCAGGGCTACACCTTC. Encoded protein: CASSLGRQGYTF.

This clone was seen just once. The chain carries TRBV11-2 and TRBJ2-1; D is undetermined. The CDR3 loop spans 12 amino acids. The ends were cut back, 3 bases at V and 10 bases at J, with 10 bases in the middle. The germline V gene has CDR1 SGHAT and CDR2 FQNNGV. CDR3 DNA: TGTGCCAGCAGCTTTCCCGTCCTCGAGCAGTTCTTC. Translated: CASSFPVLEQFF. Full variable domain (outside the CDR3, taken from reference TRBV11-2 and TRBJ2-1): EAGVAQSPRYKIIEKRQSVAFWCNPISGHATLYWYQQILGQGPKLLIQFQNNGVVDDSQLPKDRFSAERLKGVDSTLKIQPAKLEDSAVYLCASSFPVLEQFFGPGTRLTVL.

The chain combines TRBV9 with TRBJ2-3; TRBD1 or TRBD2 may be the D gene (5 bases each). This CDR3 comprises 15 residues. The ends were cut back, 2 bases at V and 4 bases at J, with 14 bases in the middle. From germline, CDR1 is SGDLS and CDR2 YYNGEE. The CDR3 here is CASSVAGWTSDTQYF. CDR3 sequence (DNA): TGTGCCAGCAGCGTGGCGGGTTGGACATCAGATACGCAGTATTTT.

V is TRBV11-2 and J is TRBJ2-2; D is perhaps TRBD1 (5 bases). The CDR3 consists of 14 residues. The germline V and J ends were trimmed by 5 bases and 5 bases, with 12 bases remaining between them. CDR1 and CDR2 (germline): SGHAT, FQNNGV. CDR3 sequence: CASSPSSGTGELFF. The CDR3 DNA is TGTGCCAGCAGCCCGAGTTCAGGGACCGGGGAGCTGTTTTTT.

The chain is built from TRBV5-5 and TRBJ1-6; TRBD1 aligns across 8 bases. Trimming at V came to 4 bases and at J to 5 bases, leaving 8 bases not matched to a gene. Germline CDR1 and CDR2: SGHKS and YYEKEE (reference sequence). CDR3 size: 16 residues. CDR3: CASSLRGRDHNSPLHF. Here the CDR3 DNA reads TGTGCCAGCAGCCTCAGGGGGCGCGATCATAATTCACCCCTCCACTTT.

The J gene is TRBJ2-1, the V gene TRBV28, with 11 bases that match TRBD2. The CDR3 runs 18 residues. Per the germline V gene, CDR1 is MDHEN and CDR2 is SYDVKM. The V and J ends lost 6 bases and 7 bases, in that order; junction bases with no gene match: 17. CDR3 bases: TGTGCCAGCAGCACCCGTAGCGGGAGGGCCGGGATGCGGAATGAGCAGTTCTTC. Translating gives CASSTRSGRAGMRNEQFF. The whole variable domain, filled in from reference TRBV28 and TRBJ2-1, reads DVKVTQSSRYLVKRTGEKVFLECVQDMDHENMFWYRQDPGLGLRLIYFSYDVKMKEKGDIPEGYSVSREKKERFSLILESASTNQTSMYLCASSTRSGRAGMRNEQFFGPGTRLTVL.

The chain combines TRBV19 with TRBJ1-5; D ambiguous. V dropped 3 bases and J dropped 8 bases, with 20 bases sitting between them. The CDR3 extends over 16 amino acids. CDR1 and CDR2 from the germline V gene are LNHDA and SQIVND (reference sequence). This CDR3 reads CASSILLSGRGKPQHF. The CDR3 nucleotides read TGTGCCAGTAGTATTTTACTTTCGGGCAGAGGGAAGCCCCAGCATTTT. The variable domain in full, completed from reference TRBV19 and TRBJ1-5, reads DGGITQSPKYLFRKEGQNVTLSCEQNLNHDAMYWYRQDPGQGLRLIYYSQIVNDFQKGDIAEGYSVSREKKESFPLTVTSAQKNPTAFYLCASSILLSGRGKPQHFGDGTRLSIL.

The rearrangement joins TRBV7-9 to TRBJ1-1, with D tentatively TRBD1 (5 bases). V was trimmed by 3 bases and J by 9 bases, leaving 14 bases between them. The germline V gene encodes CDR1 SEHNR and CDR2 FQNEAQ (reference sequence). The CDR3 runs 13 residues. The CDR3 DNA sequence: TGTGCCAGCAGCTTCGCCGGGGGTCCCAAAGCTTTCTTT. Translating it yields CASSFAGGPKAFF.

The gene calls are TRBV5-1 and TRBJ2-1; D gene ambiguous. Between the trimmed V and J ends, which lost 4 bases and 0 bases, there was a span of 11 bases. This CDR3 is 15 amino acids long. Germline CDR1 is SGHRS and CDR2 is YFSETQ. CDR3 sequence reads: CASSTTDSSYNEQFF. CDR3 DNA: TGCGCCAGCAGCACTACAGATAGCTCCTACAATGAGCAGTTCTTC.

This clone is a singleton in its sample. The V call is TRBV7-2, the J call TRBJ2-1; D is possibly TRBD1 (6 bases). From germline, CDR1 is SGHTA and CDR2 FQGNSA. V lost 5 bases, J lost 10 bases, and 12 bases lay in between. There are 12 residues in the CDR3. The CDR3 sequence is CASSPWTEEQFF. CDR3 coding DNA: TGTGCCAGCAGCCCGTGGACAGAGGAGCAGTTCTTC.

The chain carries TRBV5-1 and TRBJ2-7; 8 bases line up with TRBD1. Germline trimming cut 4 bases from V and 3 bases from J; bases unmatched to any gene: 6. Germline CDR1 is SGHRS and CDR2 is YFSETQ. The CDR3 has 14 amino acids. CDR3 nucleotide sequence: TGCGCCAGCAGCCTGGACAGGGATCTCTACGAGCAGTACTTC. This codes for CASSLDRDLYEQYF.

Points on this clone: Other DNA variants within this sample encode the same CDR3. This sequence joins TRBV9 and TRBJ2-7, with TRBD1 matching over 8 bases. The CDR3 loop spans 15 amino acids. CDR1 SGDLS and CDR2 YYNGEE come from the germline V gene. V lost 4 bases to trimming and J lost 2 bases; unmatched junction nucleotides: 8. The CDR3 DNA reads as TGTGCCAGCAGCCCTCAACCGGGACAGGCCTACGAGCAGTACTTC. Residues: CASSPQPGQAYEQYF.

This rearrangement joins TRBV28 to TRBJ2-7, with a possible D match to TRBD1 (5 bases). The germline V gene has CDR1 MDHEN and CDR2 SYDVKM. V lost 5 bases and J lost 6, with 11 bases in between. This CDR3 is built from 12 residues. CDR3 loop: CASSRNTGEQYF. The CDR3 DNA follows: TGTGCCAGCAGTCGTAACACAGGCGAGCAGTACTTC.

This clone was counted once. The chain employs TRBV5-1 and TRBJ2-6; no definite D call. Trimming removed 1 base from V and 0 bases from J, with 11 bases in between. This CDR3 is 17 amino acids long. The germline V gene has CDR1 SGHRS and CDR2 YFSETQ. The chain's CDR3 is CASSLRLRTSGANVLTF. In DNA, the CDR3 is TGCGCCAGCAGCTTGAGGCTCAGGACCTCTGGGGCCAACGTCCTGACTTTC.

The CDR3 sequence is CASSLAGGYNEQFF. The DNA for the CDR3 is TGTGCCAGCAGCCTAGCGGGAGGGTACAATGAGCAGTTCTTC. V and J are TRBV3-1 (or the pseudogene TRBV3-2) and TRBJ2-1; 11 nucleotides match TRBD2. The germline gives CDR1 LGHDT, CDR2 YNNKEL (reference sequence). With V trimmed by 4 bases and J by 4 bases, 0 bases remained unmatched. This CDR3 has 14 amino acids.

This rearrangement joins TRBV6-1 to TRBJ1-4; D is undetermined. Germline V lookup: CDR1 MNHNS, CDR2 SASEGT. The V end was cut by 1 base, the J end by 8 bases, with 17 bases between. The CDR3 consists of 16 residues. The CDR3 nucleotides read TGTGCCAGCAGTGAAGTCCCCTGGGGTCGGGTCGAAAAACTGTTTTTT. Its translation is CASSEVPWGRVEKLFF.

V and J are TRBV3-1 (or the pseudogene TRBV3-2) and TRBJ2-5, with TRBD2 as a possible D gene (7 bases). Germline values: CDR1 LGHDT, CDR2 YNNKEL (reference sequence). CDR3 size: 14 residues. V was trimmed by 3 bases and J by 2 bases, leaving 10 bases between them. The CDR3 nucleotides are TGTGCCAGCAGCCACCGGGGGGCACAAGAGACCCAGTACTTC. This translates into CASSHRGAQETQYF.

This chain links TRBV27 with TRBJ2-2; 7 nucleotides agree with TRBD2. Germline V gene sequence: CDR1 MNHEY, CDR2 SMNVEV (reference sequence). The V gene end was trimmed by 0 bases and the J gene end by 7 bases; junction bases not matched to a gene: 2. The CDR3 runs to 14 residues. CDR3 loop: CASSLSRGSGELFF. The DNA for the CDR3 is TGTGCCAGCAGTTTATCGCGGGGGAGCGGGGAGCTGTTTTTT.

This clone came up a few times. The J gene is TRBJ2-7, the V gene TRBV5-1; weak D call: TRBD2 (6 bases). Trimming stripped 2 bases from V and 2 bases from J, with 14 bases between. CDR1 is SGHRS, CDR2 YFSETQ, per germline. The CDR3 is 15 residues long. The CDR3 bases are TGCGCCAGCAGCTTAGCAGCGGGCAAAACCTACGAGCAGTACTTC. This sequence encodes CASSLAAGKTYEQYF.

This rearrangement joins TRBV14 to TRBJ1-2; perhaps TRBD1 as D (5 bases). The CDR3 is made up of 13 amino acids. V was cut by 2 bases and J by 2 bases, with 6 bases left in between. Germline values: CDR1 SGHDN, CDR2 FVKESK. The CDR3 coding sequence is TGTGCCAGCAGCCAAAACAGGAACTATGGCTACACCTTC. This encodes CASSQNRNYGYTF.

V and J are TRBV12-3 or TRBV12-4 and TRBJ2-1; 7 bases match TRBD1. This CDR3 has 13 amino acids. V shed 7 bases and J 13 bases; nucleotides not matched to a gene: 13. Here the CDR3 DNA reads TGTGCCAGCACCCTGACAGGGTTAACGTTACAGTTCTTC. Translating gives CASTLTGLTLQFF.

This rearrangement joins TRBV28 to TRBJ2-1; 8 bases line up with TRBD1. The germline V gene encodes CDR1 MDHEN and CDR2 SYDVKM. The length of the CDR3 is 13 residues. V was pared by 9 bases and J by 9 bases, with 10 bases of the junction left unmatched. CDR3 sequence: CASWTGKIGEQFF. In nucleotides, the CDR3 is TGTGCCAGTTGGACAGGGAAAATAGGTGAGCAGTTCTTC.

The chain links TRBV5-1 to TRBJ2-7; possibly TRBD2 for D (6 bases). V was trimmed by 4 bases and J by 0 bases, leaving 14 bases between them. The CDR3 totals 15 residues. Germline loops: CDR1 SGHRS, CDR2 YFSETQ. The CDR3 loop reads CASSLERVLSYEQYF. The CDR3 coding sequence is TGCGCCAGCAGCCTAGAGCGGGTCCTCTCCTACGAGCAGTACTTC.

This chain links TRBV5-1 with TRBJ2-7; 9 nucleotides align to TRBD2. Trimming took 5 bases from V and 3 from J; bases not matched to a gene: 3. Germline assignment: CDR1 SGHRS and CDR2 YFSETQ. The CDR3 loop spans 13 amino acids. The CDR3 DNA sequence: TGCGCCAGCAGAGAGACTAGCGGCTACGAGCAGTACTTC. Translation: CASRETSGYEQYF.

The chain employs TRBV28 and TRBJ1-2; tentative D call: TRBD1 (6 bases). Looked up from germline, CDR1 is MDHEN and CDR2 is SYDVKM. The ends were cut back, 2 bases at V and 8 bases at J, with 15 bases in the middle. CDR3 length equals 14 residues. The CDR3 DNA follows: TGTGCCAGCAGTTTAAGGGGGGGAGGTCAGGGCTACACCTTC. The encoded protein is CASSLRGGGQGYTF.